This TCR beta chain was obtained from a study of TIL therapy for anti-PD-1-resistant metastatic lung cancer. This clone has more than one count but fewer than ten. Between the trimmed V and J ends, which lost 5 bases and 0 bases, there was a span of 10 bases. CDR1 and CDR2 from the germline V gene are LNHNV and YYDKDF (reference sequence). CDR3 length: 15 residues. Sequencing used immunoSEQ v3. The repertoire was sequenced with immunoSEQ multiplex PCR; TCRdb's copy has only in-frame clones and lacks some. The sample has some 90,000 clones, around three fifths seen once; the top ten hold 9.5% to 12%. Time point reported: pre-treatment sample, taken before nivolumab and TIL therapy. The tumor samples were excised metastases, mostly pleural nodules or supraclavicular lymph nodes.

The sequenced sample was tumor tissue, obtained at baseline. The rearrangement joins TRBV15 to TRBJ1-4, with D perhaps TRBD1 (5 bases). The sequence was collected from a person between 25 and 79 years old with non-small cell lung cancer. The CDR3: CATSAGTSTNEKLFF. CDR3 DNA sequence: TGTGCCACCAGCGCCGGGACTTCAACTAATGAAAAACTGTTTTTT. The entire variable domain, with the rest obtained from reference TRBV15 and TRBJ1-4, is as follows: DAMVIQNPRYQVTQFGKPVTLSCSQTLNHNVMYWYQQKSSQAPKLLFHYYDKDFNNEADTPDNFQSRRPNTSFCFLDIRSPGLGDTAMYLCATSAGTSTNEKLFFGSGTQLSVL.